Shown below are 23 T cell receptor beta chains from a single sample sequenced in a study of T cells in Graves' hyperthyroidism and ophthalmopathy. TCR beta CDR3 sequences were amplified from RNA transcripts. The TCR CDR3 was amplified in a first-round RT-PCR using the HTBI primer set. One entry per CDR3 protein, called by TCRdb with MiXCR from the multiplex PCR reads. Here the sample spans about 380,000 distinct CDR3 sequences, about 15% being singletons. The sample taken for sequencing was blood. These receptors were taken from a woman aged 25 to 39 with Graves' ophthalmopathy.

The V and J genes are TRBV20-1 and TRBJ1-1; no definite D call. In germline, CDR1 is DFQATT, CDR2 SNEGSKA (reference sequence). Trimming removed 0 bases at V and 3 bases at J, with 14 bases between. The CDR3 totals 15 residues. The DNA for the CDR3 is TGCAGTGCTAGAGATTTAGGTCGTGGGTACACTGAAGCTTTCTTT. Translated, it gives CSARDLGRGYTEAFF.

This clonotype has at least ten counts. V usage is TRBV2 and J usage is TRBJ1-5; TRBD1 matches at 9 bases. CDR1 and CDR2 from the germline V gene are SNHLY and FYNNEI. V was pared by 6 bases and J by 6 bases, with 6 bases of the junction left unmatched. This CDR3 contains 14 residues. CDR3 sequence: CASRYRDRVQPQHF. In nucleotides, the CDR3 is TGTGCCAGCAGATACCGGGACAGGGTTCAGCCCCAGCATTTT.

In its sample, this clonotype was seen a few times. With a much larger clone just one base away, this may be a read error. The V gene is TRBV27, the J gene TRBJ2-7; D is undetermined. Germline V gives CDR1 MNHEY, CDR2 SMNVEV (reference sequence). CDR3 length: 16 amino acids. This CDR3 is CASSLGFGVGRYGQYF. The CDR3 nucleotides read TGTGCCAGCTCCCTTGGTTTTGGGGTAGGTCGCTACGGGCAGTACTTC.

This clonotype came up a few times. V is TRBV20-1 and J is TRBJ1-2; 7 bases match TRBD1. V shed 1 base, J shed 8 bases, and the junction held 7 bases outside the gene matches. The CDR3 is 13 amino acids. Germline assignment: CDR1 DFQATT and CDR2 SNEGSKA (reference sequence). CDR3 amino acids: CSARGTGFHGYTF. For the CDR3, the DNA is TGCAGTGCTAGAGGGACAGGCTTTCACGGCTACACCTTC.

This clonotype was seen ten or more times. The chain couples TRBV9 to TRBJ1-1; the match to TRBD1 covers 8 bases. This CDR3 spans 14 amino acids. CDR1 and CDR2 from the germline V gene are SGDLS and YYNGEE. J was trimmed by 3 bases and V by 3 bases; bases with no gene match: 4. The CDR3: CASSAGGADTEAFF. The CDR3 nucleotides read TGTGCCAGCAGCGCAGGGGGCGCGGACACTGAAGCTTTCTTT.

This clonotype came up a few times. V gene TRBV4-1 combines with J gene TRBJ1-6; 7 bases fit TRBD1. The V and J ends lost 0 bases and 6 bases, in that order; junction bases with no gene match: 5. The CDR3 sequence is 16 residues long. The germline CDR1 and CDR2 sequences are MGHRA and YSYEKL. The CDR3 DNA reads TGCGCCAGCAGCCAAGACCGCCAGGGGGGTAATTCACCCCTCCACTTT. Protein sequence: CASSQDRQGGNSPLHF.

As for this clonotype: This may arise from a read error, as a much more abundant clone is one base away. This chain joins TRBV30 and TRBJ2-7, with D possibly being TRBD1 (6 bases). V shed 6 bases and J shed 0 bases, with 15 bases lying between them. The CDR3 is 14 amino acids. Germline V lookup: CDR1 GTSNPN, CDR2 SVGIG (reference sequence). This CDR3 reads CACSKQGLSYEQYF. CDR3 in DNA: TGTGCCTGTAGTAAACAGGGTCTCTCCTACGAGCAGTACTTC.

This clonotype was recorded many times. The V gene is TRBV18, the J gene TRBJ2-6; D is unclear. V was trimmed by 1 base and J by 0 bases, leaving 7 bases between them. CDR1 KGHSH and CDR2 LQKENI come from the germline V gene. The CDR3 has 16 amino acids. CDR3 residues: CASSPLTDSGANVLTF. CDR3 coding DNA: TGTGCCAGCTCACCACTTACAGACTCTGGGGCCAACGTCCTGACTTTC. Complete variable domain (other parts from reference TRBV18 and TRBJ2-6): NAGVMQNPRHLVRRRGQEARLRCSPMKGHSHVYWYRQLPEEGLKFMVYLQKENIIDESGMPKERFSAEFPKEGPSILRIQQVVRGDSAAYFCASSPLTDSGANVLTFGAGSRLTVL.

The chain joins TRBV7-9 to TRBJ2-1; D call uncertain. Germline V gives CDR1 SEHNR, CDR2 FQNEAQ (reference sequence). This CDR3 comprises 13 residues. Deletions cut 0 bases from V and 6 bases from J, with 6 bases between. The CDR3 reads CASSLAGTNEQFF. CDR3 sequence (DNA): TGTGCCAGCAGCTTAGCAGGAACCAATGAGCAGTTCTTC.

This clonotype occurred many times. The chain joins TRBV2 to TRBJ1-2, with 7 bases fitting TRBD1. Losses at the gene ends were 6 bases for V and 7 bases for J; bases not matched to a gene: 11. CDR1 is SNHLY and CDR2 is FYNNEI in the germline V gene. The CDR3 is 14 residues long. The CDR3 is CASRPNRGFGGYTF. In nucleotides, the CDR3 is TGTGCCAGCAGACCCAACAGGGGTTTTGGTGGCTACACCTTC.

Ten or more counts support this clonotype. V and J are TRBV28 and TRBJ1-1; D ambiguous. This CDR3 is 11 amino acids long. Trimming removed 6 bases from V and 5 bases from J, with 7 bases in between. Per the germline V gene, CDR1 is MDHEN and CDR2 is SYDVKM. The CDR3 nucleotides are TGTGCCAGCAGCCTACGGACTGAAGCTTTCTTT. The encoded protein is CASSLRTEAFF.

The V and J genes are TRBV10-1 and TRBJ2-2; TRBD1 is a possible D gene (6 bases). The CDR3 is 14 residues long. Germline loops: CDR1 WNHNN, CDR2 SYGVQD (reference sequence). With 2 bases removed from V and 6 bases from J, the gap between germline ends came to 10 bases. CDR3 bases: TGCGCCAGCAGTGAGAACTGGGGGCCCGGGGAGCTGTTTTTT. Its translation is CASSENWGPGELFF.

This clonotype has at least ten counts. The chain uses TRBV5-1 and TRBJ1-1; D not resolved. The CDR3 is made up of 14 amino acids. V lost 3 bases, J lost 5 bases, and 14 bases lay in between. Germline V gives CDR1 SGHRS, CDR2 YFSETQ. DNA for the CDR3: TGCGCCAGCAGCTGGCGCCTCGCAGAGACTGAAGCTTTCTTT. Residues: CASSWRLAETEAFF.

This clonotype was found many times. J is TRBJ2-7 and V is TRBV2, with TRBD1 as a possible D gene (5 bases). There are 15 residues in the CDR3. CDR1 and CDR2 (germline): SNHLY, FYNNEI. Deletions cut 4 bases from V and 0 bases from J, with 13 bases between. The CDR3 nucleotides read TGTGCCAGCAGTGGCGACAGTTGGAGCTCCTACGAGCAGTACTTC. This translates into CASSGDSWSSYEQYF.

This rearrangement joins TRBV29-1 to TRBJ2-3; D gene unclear. The CDR3 runs to 11 residues. In germline, CDR1 is SQVTM, CDR2 ANQGSEA. V lost 5 bases to trimming and J lost 0 bases, with 3 bases between them. CDR3 nucleotide sequence: TGCAGCGTTTTTAGCACAGATACGCAGTATTTT. Its protein is CSVFSTDTQYF.

This clonotype was observed once. The J gene is TRBJ1-5, the V gene TRBV6-2 or TRBV6-3, with no clear D. Germline lookup yields CDR1 MNHEY and CDR2 SVGEGT. Trimming stripped 7 bases from V and 4 bases from J, with 14 bases between. The CDR3 is made up of 14 amino acids. The CDR3 protein is CASNEAATNQPQHF. Written as DNA, the CDR3 is TGTGCCAGCAATGAGGCAGCAACTAATCAGCCCCAGCATTTT.

In this sample, this clonotype turned up many times. V is TRBV5-1 and J is TRBJ1-1, with 8 positions matching TRBD1. V shed 4 bases, J shed 3 bases, and the junction held 5 bases outside the gene matches. CDR1 and CDR2 from the germline V gene are SGHRS and YFSETQ. The CDR3 has 14 amino acids. This chain's CDR3 is CASSLTGADTEAFF. CDR3 nucleotide sequence: TGCGCCAGCAGCCTGACAGGGGCGGACACTGAAGCTTTCTTT.

The J gene is TRBJ2-1, the V gene TRBV20-1; 10 nucleotides agree with TRBD2. The CDR3 loop spans 16 amino acids. CDR1 DFQATT and CDR2 SNEGSKA come from the germline V gene (reference sequence). The trim removed 8 bases at V and 0 bases at J, leaving 10 bases unmatched. This chain's CDR3 is CSTVSGGAISYNEQFF. The DNA of the CDR3 is TGCAGTACAGTAAGCGGGGGGGCCATCTCCTACAATGAGCAGTTCTTC.

This clonotype has at least ten counts. The chain recombines TRBV11-2 with TRBJ1-6; possible D gene TRBD1, 6 bases. Trimming shortened V by 1 base and J by 9 bases, and 13 bases separated the two germline ends. CDR1 and CDR2 (germline): SGHAT, FQNNGV. CDR3 length: 15 amino acids. The CDR3 DNA reads as TGTGCCAGCAGCTTAGTCGGGGGGCTGGGTTCACCCCTCCACTTT. Amino acids: CASSLVGGLGSPLHF.

This clonotype was seen ten or more times. The chain joins TRBV12-5 to TRBJ2-1; a possible D gene is TRBD2 (5 bases). The CDR3 sequence is 13 residues long. The V gene lost 7 bases and the J gene lost 4 bases, with 11 bases spanning the gap. In germline, CDR1 is LGHNT, CDR2 FRNRAP. The chain's CDR3 is CASASGLYNEQFF. The DNA for the CDR3 is TGTGCTAGTGCCTCCGGACTTTACAATGAGCAGTTCTTC.

This chain links TRBV20-1 with TRBJ2-5; D unresolved. Trimming stripped 4 bases from V and 7 bases from J, with 7 bases between. This CDR3 region has 10 residues. Germline CDR1 and CDR2: DFQATT and SNEGSKA (reference sequence). The CDR3 coding sequence is TGCAGTGCTACCCCGGTGACCCAGTACTTC. The encoded protein is CSATPVTQYF.

CDR3 loop: CSVEDPDSYNEQFF. In DNA, the CDR3 is TGCAGCGTTGAAGACCCAGACAGCTACAATGAGCAGTTCTTC. The gene calls are TRBV29-1 and TRBJ2-1; a weak D match, TRBD1 (5 bases). The CDR3 spans 14 residues. Germline values: CDR1 SQVTM, CDR2 ANQGSEA. The V end lost 0 bases, the J end lost 3 bases, and 9 bases lay between the germline ends.

The genes are TRBV12-3 or TRBV12-4 and TRBJ2-2; D is uncertain. CDR3 size: 12 residues. V lost 8 bases, J lost 8 bases, and 12 bases lay in between. CDR3: CASPSETGELFF. The CDR3 coding sequence is TGTGCCAGCCCATCAGAAACGGGGGAGCTGTTTTTT.